The 6 T cell receptor beta chains below come from one sample, sequenced in a study of blood T cell repertoires in COVID-19. Method: immunoSEQ multiplex PCR; TCRdb's copy keeps in-frame clones and lacks some. The table shows about 95,000 clones, with roughly 79% occurring only once. The sample was peripheral blood. The receptors were sampled from a man older than 75 with COVID-19, enrolled during active disease.

This rearrangement joins TRBV28 to TRBJ1-6; a weak D match, TRBD1 (6 bases). This CDR3 comprises 16 residues. Germline V gives CDR1 MDHEN, CDR2 SYDVKM. Trimming removed 5 bases from V and 5 bases from J, with 16 bases in between. CDR3 nucleotide sequence: TGTGCCAGCAGTCCTTCCGACAGGCGTCATAATTCACCCCTCCACTTT. It is translated as CASSPSDRRHNSPLHF.

The genes are TRBV11-2 and TRBJ2-7; the D gene is possibly TRBD2 (6 bases). The V end lost 8 bases, the J end lost 7 bases, and 21 bases lay between the germline ends. CDR1 and CDR2 (germline): SGHAT, FQNNGV. This CDR3 spans 14 amino acids. CDR3 in amino acids: CASGTGGMAREQYF. The DNA of the CDR3 is TGTGCCAGCGGAACCGGAGGGATGGCGAGAGAGCAGTACTTC.

The V call is TRBV5-1, the J call TRBJ2-5; D is possibly TRBD2 (5 bases). Per germline, CDR1 SGHRS and CDR2 YFSETQ. Trimming left V 1 base short and J 3 bases short, with 10 bases between. The CDR3 sequence is 14 residues long. The CDR3 loop reads CASSLIPREETQYF. CDR3 nucleotide sequence: TGCGCCAGCAGCTTGATACCGAGGGAAGAGACCCAGTACTTC.

The rearrangement links TRBV29-1 to TRBJ2-2; a weak D match, TRBD1 (7 bases). This CDR3 comprises 13 residues. The germline V and J ends were trimmed by 4 bases and 7 bases, with 13 bases remaining between them. Germline-derived CDR1 and CDR2 are SQVTM and ANQGSEA. The CDR3 DNA reads TGCAGCGTTGTGGCAGGGGGGAACGGGGAGCTGTTTTTT. Protein product: CSVVAGGNGELFF.

The rearrangement joins TRBV19 to TRBJ1-5, with a possible D match to TRBD1 (6 bases). Deletions cut 5 bases from V and 3 bases from J, with 17 bases between. This CDR3 has 16 residues. CDR1 is LNHDA, CDR2 SQIVND, per germline (reference sequence). CDR3 loop: CASSLLRGAHNQPQHF. In DNA, the CDR3 is TGTGCCAGTAGTCTCTTGCGGGGGGCACACAATCAGCCCCAGCATTTT.

The chain carries TRBV19 and TRBJ1-6; no definite D call. CDR1 and CDR2 from the germline V gene are LNHDA and SQIVND (reference sequence). CDR3 length: 12 residues. Trimming took 6 bases from V and 6 from J, leaving 6 bases between them. CDR3 nucleotides: TGTGCCAGTAGGACGGGTAATTCACCCCTCCACTTT. It codes for CASRTGNSPLHF.